The subject of this entry is one TCR beta chain. Its cognate antigen is unknown. This specimen comes from a study of type 1 regulatory T cells. Study background: T-allo10 is an in vitro-generated, Tr1-enriched CD4 T cell product specific for alloantigen.

In TCRdb, the reads were re-called with MiXCR into one record per CDR3 protein. The sample holds 13,000 to 15,000 distinct CDR3 sequences; roughly 13% are singletons and the top ten take approximately 15%. CDR1 and CDR2 (germline): LGHDT, YNNKEL (reference sequence). V was trimmed by 2 bases and J by 0 bases, leaving 11 bases between them. This CDR3 contains 16 residues. This clonotype originated in a human donor in good health. V usage is TRBV3-1 and J usage is TRBJ1-3; no clear D. The material sequenced was cultured T cells, either the whole culture or a sorted T cell fraction (not recorded which). The CDR3 DNA sequence: TGTGCCAGCAGCCAAATCCGCGGATTCTCTGGAAACACCATATATTTT. Its translation: CASSQIRGFSGNTIYF.